This TCR beta chain was sequenced in a study of T cell responses to AZD1222 COVID-19 vaccine. Broader study findings: Spike-specific TCR breadth rose after two AZD1222 doses, and depth rose as well.

This CDR3 spans 14 amino acids. The V end was cut by 0 bases, the J end by 1 base, with 6 bases between. Germline lookup yields CDR1 SGHVS and CDR2 FNYEAQ. Assay used: immunoSEQ multiplex PCR; TCRdb lists only in-frame clones, some missing. Of 110,000 to 150,000 clones listed, 90% to 95% are singletons. Comment on this clone: As yet, its antigen is unknown.

The gene calls are TRBV7-6 and TRBJ1-1; D is unresolved. This specimen consisted of peripheral blood, obtained on day 0 of MenACWY control vaccination. This TCR derives from an adult in good health. The CDR3 region is CASSLAQGNTEAFF. The DNA of the CDR3 is TGTGCCAGCAGCTTAGCGCAAGGGAACACTGAAGCTTTCTTT.